Following are 6 T cell receptor beta chains from one sample sequenced in a study of identical twins. TCRdb passed the 5' RACE reads through MiXCR, listing each CDR3 protein once. This sample yields just under 650,000 distinct CDR3 sequences, of which 7.1% are seen a single time; 1.5% to 2% belongs to the top ten. Separately, the same data were catalogued under a study of yellow fever vaccine responses in identical twins.

Sequencing was carried out using PBMCs. The receptor source for this set is a woman aged 18-29 years in good health.

The chain joins TRBV10-3 to TRBJ1-1, with D perhaps TRBD1 (6 bases). Trimming shortened V by 5 bases and J by 4 bases, and 14 bases separated the two germline ends. Germline-derived CDR1 and CDR2 are ENHRY and SYGVKD. This CDR3 has 14 residues. The CDR3 sequence: CAISREGVGTEAFF. The CDR3 bases are TGTGCCATCAGTCGGGAGGGGGTCGGCACTGAAGCTTTCTTT.

This clonotype was seen only a few times. The V call is TRBV2, the J call TRBJ1-2, with TRBD1 identical over 11 bases. The V segment lost 7 bases and the J segment 4 bases; nucleotides outside the gene matches: 11. The CDR3 runs to 16 residues. Germline V gene lookup returns CDR1 SNHLY and CDR2 FYNNEI. The DNA for the CDR3 is TGTGCCAGCACAGACCAACACGGGACAGGGGGCTATGGCTACACCTTC. This encodes CASTDQHGTGGYGYTF. Complete variable domain (other parts from reference TRBV2 and TRBJ1-2): EPEVTQTPSHQVTQMGQEVILRCVPISNHLYFYWYRQILGQKVEFLVSFYNNEISEKSEIFDDQFSVERPDGSNFTLKIRSTKLEDSAMYFCASTDQHGTGGYGYTFGSGTRLTVV.

Only a few counts were recorded for this clonotype. This chain joins TRBV6-1 and TRBJ2-1; 12 nucleotides line up with TRBD2. The J segment lost 5 bases and the V segment lost 4 bases, leaving 3 bases of the junction unmatched. This CDR3 contains 15 residues. CDR1 MNHNS and CDR2 SASEGT come from the germline V gene. The CDR3, as DNA: TGTGCCAGCAGTGCGCGGACTAGCGGGAACAATGAGCAGTTCTTC. It translates to CASSARTSGNNEQFF.

This chain links TRBV6-1 with TRBJ1-1; 9 bases align to TRBD1. The CDR3 sequence is 17 residues long. Losses at the gene ends were 5 bases for V and 1 base for J; bases not matched to a gene: 11. Germline CDR1 MNHNS, CDR2 SASEGT. The CDR3 DNA sequence: TGTGCCAGCAGTCAAACAGGGGGCCCTCTAGGGAACACTGAAGCTTTCTTT. Its protein is CASSQTGGPLGNTEAFF.

This clonotype was seen repeatedly, ten times or more. The chain couples TRBV5-1 to TRBJ2-2; 7 bases line up with TRBD1. The CDR3 has 15 amino acids. CDR1 is SGHRS, CDR2 YFSETQ, per germline. V shed 2 bases, J shed 3 bases, and the junction held 4 bases outside the gene matches. The CDR3 nucleotides read TGCGCCAGCAGCTTCTGGGACAGATACACCGGGGAGCTGTTTTTT. Translating it yields CASSFWDRYTGELFF.

V usage is TRBV12-3 or TRBV12-4 and J usage is TRBJ2-6; 13 nucleotides align to TRBD2. Losses at the gene ends were 5 bases for V and 1 base for J; bases not matched to a gene: 5. There are 18 residues in the CDR3. CDR3 in amino acids: CASSALAGGTSGANVLTF. The DNA for the CDR3 is TGTGCCAGCAGTGCACTAGCGGGGGGGACTTCTGGGGCCAACGTCCTGACTTTC.